A single sample gave rise to the 10 T cell receptor beta chains below, sequenced in a study of T-cell reconstitution after alpha-beta-depleted transplantation in children. The TCRbeta library incorporated unique molecular identifiers. TCRdb independently ran MiXCR on the PCR reads; one entry per CDR3 protein. The sample includes around 270,000 distinct CDR3 sequences, about 9.5% seen only once; the top ten take 7.5%. This sample comprised PBMCs, obtained before TCRalphabeta/CD19-depleted stem cell transplant. These receptors were taken from a boy younger than two with acute myeloid leukemia, due to receive a stem cell transplant.

This clonotype was found many times. V usage is TRBV7-9 and J usage is TRBJ2-7; 8 bases match TRBD1. This CDR3 has 13 amino acids. CDR1 is SEHNR, CDR2 FQNEAQ, per germline (reference sequence). V shed 6 bases and J 2 bases; nucleotides not matched to a gene: 3. The CDR3 here is CASRTTGAYEQYF. DNA of the CDR3: TGTGCCAGCAGGACGACAGGGGCCTACGAGCAGTACTTC. The whole variable domain, filled in from reference TRBV7-9 and TRBJ2-7, reads DTGVSQNPRHKITKRGQNVTFRCDPISEHNRLYWYRQTLGQGPEFLTYFQNEAQLEKSRLLSDRFSAERPKGSFSTLEIQRTEQGDSAMYLCASRTTGAYEQYFGPGTRLTVT.

The chain links TRBV7-2 to TRBJ2-3, with TRBD2 matching over 9 bases. Germline CDR1 SGHTA, CDR2 FQGNSA. CDR3 length equals 16 residues. J gave up 2 bases and V 5 bases, and 8 bases lay outside the gene matches. CDR3 amino acids: CASSQPGTSPTDTQYF. The CDR3 nucleotides are TGTGCCAGCAGCCAACCCGGGACTAGCCCCACAGATACGCAGTATTTT.

In its sample, this clonotype was seen a few times. J is TRBJ2-5 and V is TRBV11-3; 8 bases align to TRBD1. The CDR3 sequence is 16 residues long. The trim removed 5 bases at V and 4 bases at J, leaving 12 bases unmatched. From germline, CDR1 is SGHNT and CDR2 YENEEA. CDR3 amino acids: CASSTSWGRGPETQYF. In nucleotides, the CDR3 is TGTGCCAGCAGCACCTCCTGGGGCAGGGGGCCAGAGACCCAGTACTTC. The full variable domain, its missing parts supplied by reference TRBV11-3 and TRBJ2-5, is EAGVVQSPRYKIIEKKQPVAFWCNPISGHNTLYWYLQNLGQGPELLIRYENEEAVDDSQLPKDRFSAERLKGVDSTLKIQPAELGDSAVYLCASSTSWGRGPETQYFGPGTRLLVL.

The sample holds many counts of this clonotype. This rearrangement joins TRBV28 to TRBJ2-3; D might be TRBD1 or TRBD2, each matching 5 bases. Per germline, CDR1 MDHEN and CDR2 SYDVKM. V was clipped by 6 bases and J by 4 bases, with 20 bases between them. The CDR3 consists of 16 residues. CDR3 residues: CASSLVQGPDADTQYF. The CDR3 DNA sequence: TGTGCCAGCAGCCTAGTCCAGGGACCCGACGCAGATACGCAGTATTTT.

This clonotype occurred many times. The rearrangement uses TRBV7-3 and TRBJ2-2; 7 nucleotides align to TRBD2. From germline, CDR1 is SGHTA and CDR2 FQGTGA. This CDR3 spans 19 amino acids. The V segment lost 5 bases and the J segment 3 bases; nucleotides outside the gene matches: 18. The CDR3 spells CASSRMSFSGLKDTGELFF. For the CDR3, the DNA is TGTGCCAGCAGCCGCATGTCTTTTAGCGGGTTAAAGGACACCGGGGAGCTGTTTTTT. Drawing the rest from reference TRBV7-3 and TRBJ2-2, the complete variable domain is GAGVSQTPSNKVTEKGKYVELRCDPISGHTALYWYRQSLGQGPEFLIYFQGTGAADDSGLPNDRFFAVRPEGSVSTLKIQRTERGDSAVYLCASSRMSFSGLKDTGELFFGEGSRLTVL.

This clonotype was seen ten or more times. This chain joins TRBV5-1 and TRBJ2-3, with D possibly TRBD1 on 6 matching bases. Per the germline V gene, CDR1 is SGHRS and CDR2 is YFSETQ. The CDR3 covers 14 residues. V shed 7 bases and J shed 7 bases, with 19 bases lying between them. CDR3 amino acids: CASSTGERLHTQYF. The CDR3 DNA follows: TGCGCCAGCTCGACAGGAGAGAGATTACATACGCAGTATTTT.

This clonotype was detected many times. The J gene is TRBJ1-1, the V gene TRBV25-1; maybe TRBD1 (5 bases). Deletions cut 8 bases from V and 10 bases from J, with 17 bases between. CDR1 is MGHDK, CDR2 SYGVNS, per germline. The CDR3 runs to 12 residues. The CDR3 spells CASGRLAGVAFF. The CDR3 DNA is TGTGCCAGCGGACGTCTTGCGGGGGTAGCTTTCTTT.

This clonotype was observed at least ten times. The rearrangement links TRBV7-3 to TRBJ2-3; D gene unclear. The germline V and J ends were trimmed by 1 base and 3 bases, with 8 bases remaining between them. This CDR3 region has 14 residues. Germline CDR1 and CDR2: SGHTA and FQGTGA. The CDR3 protein is CASSLKASTDTQYF. The CDR3 DNA sequence: TGTGCCAGCAGCTTAAAGGCTAGTACAGATACGCAGTATTTT.

At least ten counts were recorded for this clonotype. The missing conserved phenylalanine or tryptophan at the end of this CDR3 makes a read error likely. This chain joins TRBV24-1 and TRBJ2-7; D remains unclear. The V end was cut by 0 bases, the J end by 1 base, with 9 bases between. CDR3 length equals 15 residues. The germline V gene encodes CDR1 KGHDR and CDR2 SFDVKD. DNA for the CDR3: TGTGCCACCAGTGATTTGCAAGGGTCATCCTACGAGCAGTACTCC. Its protein is CATSDLQGSSYEQYS.

The chain couples TRBV12-3 or TRBV12-4 to TRBJ2-2, with D possibly matching TRBD2 (5 bases). The CDR3 consists of 16 residues. The V end was cut by 6 bases, the J end by 5 bases, with 19 bases between. The CDR3 reads CASSPRAVNKTGELFF. As DNA, the CDR3 is TGTGCCAGCAGCCCTCGAGCGGTGAACAAGACCGGGGAGCTGTTTTTT.